A single sample is the source of the 24 T cell receptor beta chains below, sequenced in a study of T-cell memory formation after mild COVID-19. Each CDR3 protein gets one entry after TCRdb re-called the 5' RACE reads with MiXCR. The sample gives 170,000 or so distinct CDR3 sequences, 25% to 40% of which show up once; more than 10% is in the top ten. Sequenced material: PBMCs or a T cell subset sorted from them (not recorded which). Every receptor here comes from an adult woman who had mild COVID-19 (a few samples of this study predate the infection). Cell type and time point are not known.

The chain joins TRBV20-1 to TRBJ1-1; D call uncertain. The ends were cut back, 2 bases at V and 5 bases at J, with 15 bases in the middle. The V gene's germline CDR1 is DFQATT and CDR2 SNEGSKA (reference sequence). The length of the CDR3 is 14 residues. The CDR3 nucleotides read TGCAGTGCTAGAAGCGCGGGTGGAGGAACTGAAGCTTTCTTT. Its protein is CSARSAGGGTEAFF.

This clonotype was seen only a few times. This chain uses TRBV6-5 with TRBJ2-7, with 12 bases that match TRBD2. The CDR3 runs 16 residues. Germline lookup yields CDR1 MNHEY and CDR2 SVGAGI. J gave up 1 base and V 5 bases, and 6 bases lay outside the gene matches. The CDR3 DNA sequence: TGTGCCAGCAGTAGTCTAGCGGGAGGGCTTTCCTACGAGCAGTACTTC. This sequence encodes CASSSLAGGLSYEQYF.

Of note for this clonotype: One end of the junction fails to match germline, which may point to a read error. J is TRBJ2-5 and V is TRBV7-2; 8 bases are shared with TRBD2. This CDR3 comprises 16 residues. Germline CDR1 is SGHTA and CDR2 is FQGNSA. CDR3 DNA sequence: TGTGCCAGCAGCTCCTCCCTACCGGGAGGGTACGAGACACAGTACTTC. It encodes CASSSSLPGGYETQYF.

This clonotype has a count of ten or more. This rearrangement joins TRBV14 to TRBJ1-1; 7 nucleotides align to TRBD1. V shed 0 bases, J shed 7 bases, and the junction held 8 bases outside the gene matches. The CDR3 is made up of 15 amino acids. The germline CDR1 and CDR2 sequences are SGHDN and FVKESK. DNA of the CDR3: TGTGCCAGCAGCCAAGAAATCCACAGGGGAGGTGAAGCTTTCTTT. Residues: CASSQEIHRGGEAFF.

The genes are TRBV7-2 and TRBJ2-2; D is perhaps TRBD1 (6 bases). Looked up from germline, CDR1 is SGHTA and CDR2 is FQGNSA. The CDR3 loop spans 16 amino acids. V lost 5 bases to trimming and J lost 3 bases, with 16 bases between them. The CDR3 nucleotides are TGTGCCAGCAGCCACCCGAGGGACACCTACACCGGGGAGCTGTTTTTT. As protein: CASSHPRDTYTGELFF.

The chain links TRBV4-1 to TRBJ2-1; D remains unclear. The germline gives CDR1 MGHRA, CDR2 YSYEKL. This CDR3 comprises 15 residues. The germline V and J ends were trimmed by 1 base and 12 bases, with 19 bases remaining between them. The CDR3, as DNA: TGCGCCAGCAGCCAAGTTACGATTGGTATTTGGGGGCAGTTCTTC. It translates to CASSQVTIGIWGQFF.

This chain connects TRBV30 to TRBJ2-3; D gene uncertain. The germline V gene encodes CDR1 GTSNPN and CDR2 SVGIG (reference sequence). Trimming removed 3 bases at V and 2 bases at J, with 12 bases between. The CDR3 runs 14 residues. The CDR3 region has the DNA TGTGCCTGGAGGATCGACGGGTACACAGATACGCAGTATTTT. Its translation: CAWRIDGYTDTQYF.

In this sample, this clonotype turned up a few times. The rearrangement joins TRBV7-2 to TRBJ2-5; D is unclear. CDR1 and CDR2 (germline): SGHTA, FQGNSA. Trimming stripped 3 bases from V and 4 bases from J, with 9 bases between. CDR3 length: 13 residues. The CDR3 here is CASSFGVVETQYF. Written as DNA, the CDR3 is TGTGCCAGCAGCTTTGGGGTGGTAGAGACCCAGTACTTC. Complete variable domain (other parts from reference TRBV7-2 and TRBJ2-5): GAGVSQSPSNKVTEKGKDVELRCDPISGHTALYWYRQSLGQGLEFLIYFQGNSAPDKSGLPSDRFSAERTGGSVSTLTIQRTQQEDSAVYLCASSFGVVETQYFGPGTRLLVL.

V is TRBV20-1 and J is TRBJ2-2, with a possible D match to TRBD1 (5 bases). Deletions cut 5 bases from V and 8 bases from J, with 12 bases between. Germline assignment: CDR1 DFQATT and CDR2 SNEGSKA (reference sequence). The length of the CDR3 is 12 residues. CDR3 DNA sequence: TGCAGTGCTCCGAATGGGGCGGGGGAGCTGTTTTTT. This translates into CSAPNGAGELFF.

In its sample, this clonotype was seen a few times. The chain links TRBV12-3 or TRBV12-4 to TRBJ2-7; possibly TRBD1 for D (6 bases). Trimming stripped 11 bases from V and 4 bases from J, with 15 bases between. This CDR3 has 12 residues. The CDR3: CASGRGIYEQYF. As DNA, the CDR3 is TGTGCCTCGGGCAGGGGTATTTACGAGCAGTACTTC.

This clonotype occurred a few times. V usage is TRBV7-9 and J usage is TRBJ2-5; D is unclear. CDR3 size: 15 residues. The V gene's germline CDR1 is SEHNR and CDR2 FQNEAQ (reference sequence). Trimming left V 4 bases short and J 5 bases short, with 17 bases between. CDR3: CASSSTMGSMETQYF. Here the CDR3 DNA reads TGTGCCAGCAGCTCTACAATGGGTAGCATGGAGACCCAGTACTTC.

This clonotype was counted a few times. The CDR3 protein is CASRIPGLSSYNEQFF. The CDR3 coding sequence is TGTGCCAGCAGAATACCGGGACTCAGCTCCTACAATGAGCAGTTCTTC. The chain employs TRBV12-3 or TRBV12-4 and TRBJ2-1; D might be TRBD2 (6 bases). Trimming took off 6 bases at V and 0 bases at J, with 15 bases between the two ends. This CDR3 is built from 16 residues.

The rearrangement uses TRBV7-3 and TRBJ2-1, with 8 bases matching TRBD1. The ends lost 5 bases at V and 8 bases at J; junction bases unmatched: 5. This CDR3 is built from 13 residues. CDR1 and CDR2 from the germline V gene are SGHTA and FQGTGA. DNA of the CDR3: TGTGCCAGCAGCCCCCCGACAGGGGATGAGCAGTTCTTC. Translated: CASSPPTGDEQFF.

The rearrangement uses TRBV2 and TRBJ2-7, with D perhaps matching TRBD1 (5 bases). Germline V gene data show CDR1 as SNHLY and CDR2 as FYNNEI. The CDR3 covers 14 residues. V was cut by 3 bases and J by 0 bases, with 9 bases left in between. CDR3 loop: CASSEQGFSYEQYF. The DNA of the CDR3 is TGTGCCAGCAGTGAGCAGGGTTTCTCCTACGAGCAGTACTTC.

This clonotype showed up just a few times. The rearrangement links TRBV7-7 to TRBJ2-5, with D uncertain. In germline, CDR1 is SSHAT, CDR2 FNYEAQ (reference sequence). V dropped 5 bases and J dropped 6 bases, with 13 bases sitting between them. The CDR3 sequence is 13 residues long. The chain's CDR3 is CASSISGQKTQYF. For the CDR3, the DNA is TGTGCCAGCAGCATATCAGGTCAAAAGACCCAGTACTTC.

The V and J genes are TRBV23-1 and TRBJ2-5, with 7 bases identical to TRBD2. TRBV23-1 is an open reading frame whose function is uncertain. Germline trimming cut 2 bases from V and 2 bases from J; bases unmatched to any gene: 5. CDR3 length: 15 residues. Here the CDR3 DNA reads TGCGCCAGCAGTCAAGGCGCTAGCGGACAAGAGACCCAGTACTTC. The encoded protein is CASSQGASGQETQYF.

The chain joins TRBV20-1 to TRBJ1-2, with TRBD1 as a possible D gene (5 bases). This CDR3 is 12 amino acids long. Per the germline V gene, CDR1 is DFQATT and CDR2 is SNEGSKA (reference sequence). Trimming shortened V by 7 bases and J by 4 bases, and 13 bases separated the two germline ends. CDR3 residues: CSDVQGSYGYTF. CDR3 sequence (DNA): TGCAGTGACGTCCAGGGTAGCTATGGCTACACCTTC.

V gene TRBV3-1 combines with J gene TRBJ2-3; D is perhaps TRBD1 or TRBD2 (5 bases each). Deletions cut 0 bases from V and 4 bases from J, with 11 bases between. The germline V gene has CDR1 LGHDT and CDR2 YNNKEL (reference sequence). The CDR3 has 15 amino acids. CDR3 amino acids: CASSQDWGSADTQYF. The CDR3 DNA is TGTGCCAGCAGCCAAGATTGGGGGTCCGCAGATACGCAGTATTTT.

The chain joins TRBV29-1 to TRBJ2-1; D unclear. Germline CDR1 SQVTM, CDR2 ANQGSEA. The CDR3 extends over 11 amino acids. V gave up 2 bases and J gave up 4 bases, with 3 bases separating them. CDR3 nucleotide sequence: TGCAGCGTTGAAAAATACAATGAGCAGTTCTTC. It translates to CSVEKYNEQFF.

The chain joins TRBV24-1 to TRBJ2-3; D not resolved. The V gene lost 7 bases and the J gene lost 5 bases, with 9 bases spanning the gap. Per germline, CDR1 KGHDR and CDR2 SFDVKD. This CDR3 comprises 12 residues. DNA of the CDR3: TGTGCCACCAGAGATGGGATAGATACGCAGTATTTT. This gives the protein CATRDGIDTQYF.

This clonotype was seen only a few times. CDR3 residues: CSAASGTSYEQYF. CDR3 nucleotide sequence: TGCAGTGCTGCTAGCGGGACCTCCTACGAGCAGTACTTC. The chain uses TRBV20-1 and TRBJ2-7; 9 bases align to TRBD2. The CDR3 runs 13 residues. The germline V gene has CDR1 DFQATT and CDR2 SNEGSKA (reference sequence). J gave up 0 bases and V 5 bases, and 2 bases lay outside the gene matches.

This chain joins TRBV2 and TRBJ1-1; possible D gene TRBD1, 5 bases. The CDR3 sequence is 13 residues long. V lost 7 bases, J lost 2 bases, and 11 bases lay in between. Germline loops: CDR1 SNHLY, CDR2 FYNNEI. This chain's CDR3 is CASTRVANTEAFF. DNA of the CDR3: TGTGCCAGCACCAGGGTTGCTAACACTGAAGCTTTCTTT.

The rearrangement joins TRBV20-1 to TRBJ2-5, with 8 bases that match TRBD2. Germline V CDR1 and CDR2: DFQATT, SNEGSKA (reference sequence). The CDR3 loop spans 16 amino acids. V lost 1 base, J lost 1 base, and 8 bases stayed unmatched. CDR3 loop: CSARARAGVRQETQYF. CDR3 nucleotide sequence: TGCAGTGCTAGAGCCCGAGCGGGAGTCCGCCAAGAGACCCAGTACTTC.

A few counts support this clonotype. The rearrangement links TRBV18 to TRBJ2-1; 9 bases match TRBD2. Losses at the gene ends were 5 bases for V and 0 bases for J; bases not matched to a gene: 5. In germline, CDR1 is KGHSH, CDR2 LQKENI. The CDR3 loop spans 16 amino acids. CDR3 sequence (DNA): TGTGCCAGCTCATCTCTAGCGGGGAGCTCCTACAATGAGCAGTTCTTC. Its translation: CASSSLAGSSYNEQFF.